Below, 31 T cell receptor beta chains from the same sample are listed, as sequenced in a study of monozygotic twins with inflammatory bowel disease. Reprocessing the 5' RACE reads, TCRdb reports a single entry for every CDR3 protein and omits DNA. The listing records some 450,000 distinct CDR3 sequences. Sample: blood. All receptors derive from a human donor with ulcerative colitis or Crohn's disease, or a healthy co-twin of an affected twin (not recorded which).

J is TRBJ2-7 and V is TRBV19; there is no DNA to check the TCRdb D call of TRBD1. Germline V gene data show CDR1 as LNHDA and CDR2 as SQIVND (reference sequence). The CDR3 totals 14 residues. The CDR3 loop reads CASTPGGSKIEQYF.

The chain links TRBV18 to TRBJ1-1. The CDR3 loop spans 13 amino acids. Germline CDR1 and CDR2: KGHSH and LQKENI. Here the CDR3 reads CASSRQANTEAFF.

The chain is built from TRBV7-2 and TRBJ2-5. The CDR3 length is 14 residues. Germline values: CDR1 SGHTA, CDR2 FQGNSA. The CDR3 spells CASSLAGDQETQYF. The complete variable domain, with remaining parts taken from reference TRBV7-2 and TRBJ2-5, reads GAGVSQSPSNKVTEKGKDVELRCDPISGHTALYWYRQSLGQGLEFLIYFQGNSAPDKSGLPSDRFSAERTGGSVSTLTIQRTQQEDSAVYLCASSLAGDQETQYFGPGTRLLVL.

The V and J genes are TRBV6-1 and TRBJ1-2; the D call of TRBD1 rests on TCRdb alone, since no DNA is present to check it. Looked up from germline, CDR1 is MNHNS and CDR2 is SASEGT. The length of the CDR3 is 15 residues. The CDR3 loop is CASSEAVRGLRGYTF.

The genes are TRBV9 and TRBJ2-1; lacking DNA, the TRBD1 call made by TCRdb goes unchecked. Per germline, CDR1 SGDLS and CDR2 YYNGEE. This CDR3 has 15 amino acids. CDR3 protein: CASSAPDRGLHEQFF.

The CDR3: CASSTGTSGSETQYF. The chain joins TRBV6-1 to TRBJ2-5; the TCRdb D gene call, TRBD2, has no DNA to confirm it. The CDR3 covers 15 residues. Germline loops: CDR1 MNHNS, CDR2 SASEGT.

J is TRBJ2-3 and V is TRBV5-5; TCRdb outputs TRBD2, but without DNA this stays unchecked. The germline V gene encodes CDR1 SGHKS and CDR2 YYEKEE (reference sequence). The CDR3 totals 15 residues. The chain's CDR3 is CASSLAQARADTQYF.

CDR3 in amino acids: CASSLIQGEGTHGYTF. J is TRBJ1-2 and V is TRBV5-1. This CDR3 is 16 amino acids long. Germline values: CDR1 SGHRS, CDR2 YFSETQ.

This chain links TRBV6-6 with TRBJ1-1; the D gene TCRdb calls, TRBD1, cannot be checked with no DNA. The germline V gene has CDR1 MNHNY and CDR2 SVGAGI (reference sequence). The CDR3 covers 13 residues. CDR3 amino acids: CASSGTGDAEAFF.

The V and J genes are TRBV4-3 and TRBJ2-6; TCRdb calls TRBD1, which cannot be checked without DNA. The CDR3 contains 18 residues. CDR1 is LGHNA, CDR2 YSLEER, per germline. CDR3 residues: CASSQDPGPTLGANVLTF.

This chain uses TRBV3-1 with TRBJ2-3; TCRdb gives TRBD2 as the D gene, but with no DNA this cannot be confirmed. The CDR3 sequence is 17 residues long. CDR1 and CDR2 from the germline V gene are LGHDT and YNNKEL (reference sequence). Here the CDR3 reads CASSQGEGSGVTDTQYF.

The chain joins TRBV20-1 to TRBJ2-7; TCRdb indicates TRBD1, and absent DNA this call remains unverified. The CDR3 has 13 residues. Germline V gene data show CDR1 as DFQATT and CDR2 as SNEGSKA (reference sequence). CDR3 amino acids: CSATDKGPYEQYF.

J is TRBJ2-7 and V is TRBV30; TCRdb outputs TRBD2, but without DNA this stays unchecked. The CDR3 contains 12 residues. Germline V gives CDR1 GTSNPN, CDR2 SVGIG (reference sequence). The CDR3 spells CALTSLTYEQYF.

The chain has TRBV19 and TRBJ2-1; the D gene TCRdb calls, TRBD1, cannot be checked with no DNA. The CDR3 runs to 14 residues. Germline V gene lookup returns CDR1 LNHDA and CDR2 SQIVND (reference sequence). CDR3: CASNIGQGGNEQFF.

The chain employs TRBV18 and TRBJ2-2. This CDR3 has 15 amino acids. Germline CDR1 reads KGHSH; CDR2 reads LQKENI. CDR3 residues: CVSSPPGQDTGELFF.

The chain links TRBV5-1 to TRBJ2-5; without DNA, the TCRdb call of TRBD2 cannot be checked. The CDR3 extends over 15 amino acids. Germline loops: CDR1 SGHRS, CDR2 YFSETQ. The CDR3 region is CASSGGDYAQETQYF.

The gene calls are TRBV19 and TRBJ1-5. The CDR3 has 13 residues. The germline V gene encodes CDR1 LNHDA and CDR2 SQIVND (reference sequence). CDR3 sequence: CASSITWDQPQHF.

The gene calls are TRBV7-8 and TRBJ1-2; TCRdb lists TRBD1, though no DNA is available to test this call. CDR1 and CDR2 (germline): SGHVS, FQNEAQ. The CDR3 is 16 amino acids. The CDR3 protein is CASSLGALDSLGGYTF.

This chain links TRBV29-1 with TRBJ1-1; the TRBD1 assignment by TCRdb is unverifiable without DNA. CDR3 length: 12 amino acids. CDR1 and CDR2 (germline): SQVTM, ANQGSEA. CDR3 region: CSVWGGNTEAFF.

This chain connects TRBV6-1 to TRBJ1-5. Looked up from germline, CDR1 is MNHNS and CDR2 is SASEGT. CDR3 length: 13 residues. The CDR3 sequence: CASSEISNQPQHF.

The gene calls are TRBV7-4 and TRBJ2-7; no DNA is available, so the TRBD2 call from TCRdb remains unchecked. The germline V gene has CDR1 SGHVT and CDR2 SQSDAQ. CDR3 length: 15 amino acids. CDR3 sequence: CASSLIPSGSYEQYF.

The gene calls are TRBV7-9 and TRBJ2-1. This CDR3 is 17 amino acids long. CDR1 and CDR2 from the germline V gene are SEHNR and FQNEAQ (reference sequence). The CDR3 protein is CASSLNLGLYSYNEQFF. The complete variable domain, with remaining parts taken from reference TRBV7-9 and TRBJ2-1, reads DTGVSQNPRHKITKRGQNVTFRCDPISEHNRLYWYRQTLGQGPEFLTYFQNEAQLEKSRLLSDRFSAERPKGSFSTLEIQRTEQGDSAMYLCASSLNLGLYSYNEQFFGPGTRLTVL.

The gene calls are TRBV19 and TRBJ2-1; with no DNA, the TCRdb D assignment of TRBD1 cannot be verified. Germline V gene lookup returns CDR1 LNHDA and CDR2 SQIVND (reference sequence). The CDR3 contains 16 residues. The CDR3 spells CASSLIQVGTYNEQFF. The full variable domain, in which reference TRBV19 and TRBJ2-1 provide the parts outside the CDR3, is DGGITQSPKYLFRKEGQNVTLSCEQNLNHDAMYWYRQDPGQGLRLIYYSQIVNDFQKGDIAEGYSVSREKKESFPLTVTSAQKNPTAFYLCASSLIQVGTYNEQFFGPGTRLTVL.

The V gene is TRBV21-1, the J gene TRBJ2-1; TCRdb returns TRBD2, unconfirmable since there is no DNA. TRBV21-1 is a known pseudogene. The CDR3 is 15 amino acids. The CDR3 spells CASRRGAGTYNEQFF.

The chain links TRBV19 to TRBJ2-1; lacking DNA, the TRBD2 call made by TCRdb goes unchecked. Germline values: CDR1 LNHDA, CDR2 SQIVND (reference sequence). This CDR3 region has 14 residues. This CDR3 reads CASSPGLAPNEQFF.

The CDR3 here is CASSQLPTDTQYF. This chain uses TRBV18 with TRBJ2-3. The CDR3 is 13 residues long. Germline CDR1 is KGHSH and CDR2 is LQKENI.

This chain uses TRBV20-1 with TRBJ2-1; absent DNA, TCRdb's TRBD2 call cannot be checked. Germline V lookup: CDR1 DFQATT, CDR2 SNEGSKA (reference sequence). This CDR3 spans 14 amino acids. CDR3: CSAGSGRAHNEQFF.

V is TRBV20-1 and J is TRBJ2-7; as DNA is missing, the TRBD1 call by TCRdb cannot be tested. The germline V gene has CDR1 DFQATT and CDR2 SNEGSKA (reference sequence). The CDR3 extends over 15 amino acids. The CDR3 protein is CSARKPGGSSYEQYF.

V gene TRBV6-2 or TRBV6-3 combines with J gene TRBJ1-5. CDR1 is MNHEY, CDR2 SVGEGT, per germline. The CDR3 covers 18 residues. CDR3: CASTPRGALPTPNQPQHF.

The V gene is TRBV7-3, the J gene TRBJ1-4. The CDR3 is made up of 15 amino acids. Germline V gene data show CDR1 as SGHTA and CDR2 as FQGTGA. This CDR3 is CASSLGTATNEKLFF.

The chain combines TRBV5-1 with TRBJ1-1. This CDR3 comprises 14 residues. From germline, CDR1 is SGHRS and CDR2 YFSETQ. The CDR3 sequence is CASHLQEGNTEAFF.